The TCR beta chain under discussion was sequenced for a study of blood T cell repertoires in COVID-19. CDR1 and CDR2 (germline): SGHDN, FVKESK. CDR3 length equals 14 residues. V was pared by 2 bases and J by 1 base, with 8 bases between. Method: immunoSEQ multiplex PCR; TCRdb's copy keeps in-frame clones and lacks some. The table shows fewer than 600,000 clones, with roughly 88% occurring only once. The sequenced sample consisted of PBMCs or T cells enriched from blood (not recorded which). The TCR sequence derives from a woman between 40 and 50 years old who had recovered from COVID-19. The chain joins TRBV14 to TRBJ1-2; perhaps TRBD1 as D (5 bases). CDR3 in DNA: TGTGCCAGCAGCCAAACAGGAGATAACTATGGCTACACCTTC. Translated: CASSQTGDNYGYTF.